This is a list of T cell receptor beta chains from one sample in a study of Ad26.COV2.S vaccination and SARS-CoV-2 variants. The table came from immunoSEQ multiplex PCR; TCRdb's copy has only in-frame clones and leaves some out. The table has hundreds of thousands of clones, about nine tenths seen once. Specimen: peripheral blood, collected in a trial of Ad26.COV2.S vaccine versus placebo. These receptors all come from a person between 18 and 65 years old who received the Ad26.COV2.S COVID-19 vaccine or a placebo. Each CDR3 is given with its conserved first and last residue. D genes are given only for firm matches. Where a row states a size, it is once, few, many or the class of an expanded clone; other rows omit it.

d_gene: NA; abundance: NA; v_gene: TRBV25-1; CDR3aa: CASSERPRGGTSTDTQYF
d_gene: TRBD2; abundance: NA; v_gene: TRBV10-3; CDR3aa: CAISTVLAGGQETQYF
d_gene: NA; abundance: NA; v_gene: TRBV11-3; CDR3aa: CASSTRTSEQYF
d_gene: TRBD1; abundance: NA; v_gene: TRBV7-3; CDR3aa: CASSAGTGGFDTQYF
d_gene: TRBD1; abundance: once; v_gene: TRBV6-5; CDR3aa: CASSYVPGTGSTEAFF
d_gene: NA; abundance: NA; v_gene: TRBV6-2/TRBV6-3; CDR3aa: CASSYSGGRNSPLHF
d_gene: TRBD1; abundance: NA; v_gene: TRBV3-1/TRBV3-2; CDR3aa: CASSQEGGFYGYTF
d_gene: NA; abundance: few; v_gene: TRBV19; CDR3aa: CASSGGLEGSPLHF
d_gene: NA; abundance: NA; v_gene: TRBV6-5; CDR3aa: CASSYSDLPGELFF
d_gene: NA; abundance: NA; v_gene: TRBV30; CDR3aa: CAWTVGGAGEQFF
d_gene: NA; abundance: NA; v_gene: TRBV7-8; CDR3aa: CASSLARRRGREKLFF
d_gene: TRBD1; abundance: NA; v_gene: TRBV27; CDR3aa: CASSLVRGRHNEQFF
d_gene: TRBD1; abundance: NA; v_gene: TRBV12-3/TRBV12-4; CDR3aa: CASNRRDSGGYTF
d_gene: NA; abundance: NA; v_gene: TRBV18; CDR3aa: CASSPLGADLGTEAFF
d_gene: NA; abundance: NA; v_gene: TRBV3-1/TRBV3-2; CDR3aa: CASSPTDRLSYEQYF